These T cell receptor beta chains were read from a single sample in a study of T-cell memory formation after mild COVID-19. TCRdb recomputed calls from the 5' RACE reads with MiXCR, one row per CDR3 protein. The sample lists roughly 250,000 distinct CDR3 sequences, roughly 15% occurring once. Input material: PBMCs or a T cell subset sorted from them (not recorded which). These receptors were taken from a man aged 18 to 29 who had mild COVID-19 (a few samples of this study predate the infection). Cell type and time point are not known. The CDR3 runs from the conserved cysteine through the conserved F or W. Fields, in order: clone size, D gene, J gene, V gene, CDR3 protein, CDR3 DNA. D genes are given only for firm matches. Clone size is shown for a subset of rows, as once, few, many or a class of expanded clone.

many . TRBJ2-7 TRBV7-9 CASSQAYEQYF TGTGCCAGCAGCCAGGCCTACGAGCAGTACTTC
. . TRBJ1-4 TRBV9 CASSARPDTNEKLFF TGTGCCAGCAGCGCCCGCCCGGACACTAATGAAAAACTGTTTTTT
few TRBD1 TRBJ2-2 TRBV7-7 CASSTDRAGELFF TGTGCTAGCAGCACAGACAGGGCCGGGGAGCTGTTTTTT
. . TRBJ1-1 TRBV20-1 CSAPRLLNTEAFF TGCAGTGCCCCTAGGCTCCTGAACACTGAAGCTTTCTTT
few . TRBJ2-7 TRBV18 CASSPPSREAYEQYF TGTGCCAGCTCACCACCGAGCAGGGAGGCCTACGAGCAGTACTTC
. . TRBJ2-1 TRBV7-2 CASTPGAHEQFF TGTGCCAGCACCCCTGGGGCGCATGAGCAGTTCTTC
. . TRBJ2-3 TRBV12-5 CASGLTGWDTQYF TGTGCTAGTGGTTTGACGGGTTGGGATACGCAGTATTTT
few . TRBJ2-2 TRBV6-6 CASSYSGGPNTGELFF TGTGCCAGCAGTTACTCGGGCGGGCCGAACACCGGGGAGCTGTTTTTT
. . TRBJ2-7 TRBV4-2 CASSQDTLYEQYF TGTGCCAGCAGCCAAGATACGCTCTACGAGCAGTACTTC
few . TRBJ1-5 TRBV5-1 CASSLAGYSNQPQHF TGCGCCAGCAGCTTGGCCGGGTATAGCAATCAGCCCCAGCATTTT
. . TRBJ2-2 TRBV12-3/TRBV12-4 CASSPARHTGELFF TGTGCCAGCAGTCCTGCACGGCACACCGGGGAGCTGTTTTTT
few . TRBJ1-6 TRBV12-3/TRBV12-4 CASRISGVVSPLHF TGTGCCAGCAGAATTTCAGGGGTAGTTTCACCCCTCCACTTT
. . TRBJ2-1 TRBV7-2 CASSLAWSSYNEQFF TGTGCCAGCAGCTTAGCCTGGAGCTCCTACAATGAGCAGTTCTTC
many . TRBJ1-2 TRBV4-3 CASSQDHPTQGYGYTF TGCGCCAGCAGCCAAGATCATCCAACCCAAGGCTATGGCTACACCTTC
. . TRBJ1-2 TRBV14 CASSQALTNYGYTF TGTGCCAGCAGCCAGGCTCTCACTAACTATGGCTACACCTTC
many . TRBJ2-1 TRBV7-9 CASSLLQGGKNEQFF TGTGCCAGCAGCTTATTACAGGGGGGGAAGAATGAGCAGTTCTTC
. . TRBJ2-1 TRBV6-2/TRBV6-3 CASTEGGGTEFF TGTGCCAGCACCGAGGGGGGGGGTACGGAGTTCTTC
many . TRBJ2-5 TRBV6-2/TRBV6-3 CASSYPRQFGETQYF TGTGCCAGCAGTTACCCAAGACAATTCGGGGAGACCCAGTACTTC
few TRBD1 TRBJ1-1 TRBV7-2 CASSSRQGGWGEAFF TGTGCCAGCAGCTCGAGACAGGGAGGGTGGGGTGAAGCTTTCTTT
many TRBD1 TRBJ1-4 TRBV5-1 CASSLGQGSEKLFF TGCGCCAGCAGCTTGGGACAGGGGAGTGAAAAACTGTTTTTT
few . TRBJ2-7 TRBV6-5 CASSYSGSEQYF TGTGCCAGCAGTTACTCGGGGAGCGAGCAGTACTTC
few . TRBJ1-2 TRBV12-3/TRBV12-4 CASSLTNNQRGYTF TGTGCCAGCAGTTTAACAAACAACCAACGTGGCTACACCTTC
few TRBD1 TRBJ1-6 TRBV4-1 CASSLSGQGNSPLHF TGCGCCAGCAGCCTTTCCGGACAGGGAAATTCACCCCTCCACTTT
. . TRBJ2-7 TRBV7-9 CASSFGQTRWYF TGTGCCAGCAGCTTCGGACAGACCCGATGGTACTTC
. TRBD2 TRBJ2-3 TRBV18 CASSPASGSTDTQYF TGTGCCAGCTCACCAGCTAGCGGGAGCACAGATACGCAGTATTTT
. . TRBJ1-1 TRBV23-1 CASSQDRSQSLNTEAFF TGCGCCAGCAGTCAAGACAGAAGCCAGAGTTTGAACACTGAAGCTTTCTTT
. TRBD1 TRBJ2-3 TRBV24-1 CATRARAGGADTQYF TGTGCCACCCGAGCCCGGGCAGGGGGCGCAGATACGCAGTATTTT
few TRBD1 TRBJ1-1 TRBV10-3 CAISEYTGVTTEAFF TGTGCCATCAGTGAGTACACAGGGGTGACCACTGAAGCTTTCTTT
. TRBD1 TRBJ1-5 TRBV5-1 CASSPGQANQPQHF TGCGCCAGCAGCCCGGGACAGGCCAATCAGCCCCAGCATTTT
few . TRBJ1-2 TRBV9 CASSARGAATNYGYTF TGTGCCAGCAGCGCTAGAGGGGCAGCTACTAACTATGGCTACACCTTC
. . TRBJ1-5 TRBV6-2/TRBV6-3 CASSEYSGYSNQPQHF TGTGCCAGCAGTGAGTACAGTGGATATAGCAATCAGCCCCAGCATTTT
many . TRBJ1-2 TRBV5-1 CASSPSVGSGGYTF TGCGCCAGCAGCCCCTCGGTGGGATCTGGAGGCTACACCTTC
. . TRBJ1-5 TRBV20-1 CSATAAGNQPQHF TGCAGTGCTACCGCGGCAGGTAATCAGCCCCAGCATTTT
few . TRBJ2-3 TRBV6-5 CASSYGLALTDTQYF TGTGCCAGCAGTTACGGGCTAGCTTTGACAGATACGCAGTATTTT
. TRBD2 TRBJ2-3 TRBV7-9 CASSAERGGSTDTQYF TGTGCCAGCAGCGCGGAGCGGGGGGGGAGCACAGATACGCAGTATTTT
few . TRBJ1-2 TRBV11-2 CASSLERVRYGYTF TGTGCCAGCAGCTTAGAGAGGGTTCGATATGGCTACACCTTC
. . TRBJ2-1 TRBV2 CASSEGLSQFF TGTGCCAGCAGTGAAGGCTTATCGCAGTTCTTC
. . TRBJ2-1 TRBV7-8 CASSLARAAREQFF TGTGCCAGCAGCTTAGCGCGGGCGGCGAGGGAGCAGTTCTTC
few . TRBJ1-2 TRBV20-1 CSARVAREANGYTF TGCAGTGCTAGAGTGGCTAGGGAGGCGAATGGCTACACCTTC
few . TRBJ2-7 TRBV5-1 CASSPDTGSLYEQYF TGCGCCAGCAGCCCAGACACAGGGAGCTTGTACGAGCAGTACTTC
few . TRBJ2-2 TRBV20-1 CSASRGPVLTGELFF TGCAGTGCTAGTCGGGGCCCAGTTCTCACCGGGGAGCTGTTTTTT
few . TRBJ2-6 TRBV5-1 CASRIGGRANVLTF TGCGCCAGCAGGATCGGGGGTAGGGCCAACGTCCTGACTTTC
. . TRBJ2-6 TRBV5-1 CASSLDGLPSGANVLTF TGCGCCAGCAGCTTGGACGGGCTCCCCTCTGGGGCCAACGTCCTGACTTTC
. TRBD2 TRBJ2-3 TRBV7-9 CASSRGTSGGAEQYF TGTGCCAGCAGCCGAGGGACTAGCGGGGGGGCGGAGCAGTATTTT
few TRBD1 TRBJ1-4 TRBV5-1 CASSQGTGAEKLFF TGCGCCAGCAGCCAGGGGACAGGGGCCGAAAAACTGTTTTTT
many TRBD1 TRBJ2-7 TRBV18 CASSNRGPPYEQYF TGTGCCAGCTCAAACAGGGGGCCCCCCTACGAGCAGTACTTC
many TRBD2 TRBJ2-3 TRBV7-2 CASSSGLVTDTQYF TGTGCCAGCAGCTCCGGACTAGTCACAGATACGCAGTATTTT
. TRBD1 TRBJ2-3 TRBV12-3/TRBV12-4 CASSRDRADTQYF TGTGCCAGCAGTCGAGACAGGGCAGATACGCAGTATTTT
. . TRBJ2-3 TRBV9 CASSVSVLDTQYF TGTGCCAGCAGCGTCTCCGTTTTGGATACGCAGTATTTT
. TRBD2 TRBJ2-1 TRBV29-1 CSVEIAGVYEEQFF TGCAGCGTTGAAATAGCGGGGGTTTATGAGGAGCAGTTCTTC
many TRBD1 TRBJ2-3 TRBV4-3 CASSLGTGETDTQYF TGCGCCAGCAGCCTCGGGACAGGGGAGACAGATACGCAGTATTTT
many . TRBJ2-1 TRBV7-2 CASSAGQGVNEQFF TGTGCCAGCAGCGCAGGTCAGGGCGTCAATGAGCAGTTCTTC
few TRBD1 TRBJ1-1 TRBV20-1 CSASPPGQGREAFF TGCAGTGCTAGTCCCCCGGGACAGGGCCGGGAAGCTTTCTTT
few . TRBJ1-3 TRBV6-6 CASSWSGAGNTIYF TGTGCCAGCAGTTGGTCAGGGGCTGGAAACACCATATATTTT
. TRBD2 TRBJ2-1 TRBV20-1 CSAVWLAGVPPEQFF TGCAGTGCGGTGTGGCTAGCGGGGGTACCTCCCGAGCAGTTCTTC
. . TRBJ2-3 TRBV13 CASTQGHTTDTQYF TGTGCCAGCACTCAGGGGCATACCACAGATACGCAGTATTTT